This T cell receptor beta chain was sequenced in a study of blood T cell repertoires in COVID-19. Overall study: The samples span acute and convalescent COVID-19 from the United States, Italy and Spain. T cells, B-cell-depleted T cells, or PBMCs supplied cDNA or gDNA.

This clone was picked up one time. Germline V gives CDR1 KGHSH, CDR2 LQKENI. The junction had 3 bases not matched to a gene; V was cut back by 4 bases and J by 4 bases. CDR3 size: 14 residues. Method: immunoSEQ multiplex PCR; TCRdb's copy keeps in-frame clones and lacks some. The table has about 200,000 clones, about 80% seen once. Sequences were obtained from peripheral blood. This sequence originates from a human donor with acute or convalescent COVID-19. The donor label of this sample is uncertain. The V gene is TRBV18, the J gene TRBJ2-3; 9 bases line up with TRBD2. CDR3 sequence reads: CASSQSGRSDTQYF. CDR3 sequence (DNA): TGTGCCAGCTCACAAAGCGGGAGGTCAGATACGCAGTATTTT.